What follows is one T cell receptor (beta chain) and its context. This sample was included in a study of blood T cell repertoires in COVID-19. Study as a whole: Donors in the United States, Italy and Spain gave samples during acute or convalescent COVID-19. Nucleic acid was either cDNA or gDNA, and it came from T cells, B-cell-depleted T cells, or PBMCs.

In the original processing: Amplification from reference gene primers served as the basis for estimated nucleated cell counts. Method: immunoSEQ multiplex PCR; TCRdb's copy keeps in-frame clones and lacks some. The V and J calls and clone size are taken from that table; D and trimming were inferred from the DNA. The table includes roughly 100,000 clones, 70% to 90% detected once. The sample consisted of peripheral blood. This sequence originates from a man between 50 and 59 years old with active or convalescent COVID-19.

The CDR3 DNA is TGTGCCAGCACCGGGAACTATAATTCACCCCTCCACTTT. As protein: CASTGNYNSPLHF. V is TRBV27 and J is TRBJ1-6, with D hard to call. Trimming removed 7 bases at V and 3 bases at J, with 7 bases between. CDR1 and CDR2 (germline): MNHEY, SMNVEV (reference sequence). This CDR3 has 13 residues.